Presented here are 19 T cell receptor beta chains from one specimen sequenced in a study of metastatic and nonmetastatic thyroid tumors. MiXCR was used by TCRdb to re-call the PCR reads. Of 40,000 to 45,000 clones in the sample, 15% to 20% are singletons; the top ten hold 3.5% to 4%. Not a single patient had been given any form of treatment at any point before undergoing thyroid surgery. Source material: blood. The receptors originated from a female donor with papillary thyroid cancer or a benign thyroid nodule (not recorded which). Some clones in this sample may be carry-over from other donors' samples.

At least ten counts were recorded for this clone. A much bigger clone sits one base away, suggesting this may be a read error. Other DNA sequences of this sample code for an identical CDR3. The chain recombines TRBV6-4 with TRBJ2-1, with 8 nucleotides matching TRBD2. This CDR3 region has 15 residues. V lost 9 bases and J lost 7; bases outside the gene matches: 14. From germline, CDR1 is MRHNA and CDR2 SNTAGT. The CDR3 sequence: CASSSIGGAGNEQFF. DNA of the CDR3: TGTGCCAGTAGTTCCATCGGGGGGGCTGGGAATGAGCAGTTCTTC.

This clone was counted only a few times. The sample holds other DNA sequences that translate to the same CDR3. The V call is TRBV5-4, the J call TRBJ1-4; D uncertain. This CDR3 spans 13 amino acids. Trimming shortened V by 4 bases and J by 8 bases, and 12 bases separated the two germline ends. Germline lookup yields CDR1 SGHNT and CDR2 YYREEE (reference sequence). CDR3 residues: CASSTPTIEKLFF. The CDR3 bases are TGTGCCAGCAGCACCCCGACAATAGAAAAACTGTTTTTT.

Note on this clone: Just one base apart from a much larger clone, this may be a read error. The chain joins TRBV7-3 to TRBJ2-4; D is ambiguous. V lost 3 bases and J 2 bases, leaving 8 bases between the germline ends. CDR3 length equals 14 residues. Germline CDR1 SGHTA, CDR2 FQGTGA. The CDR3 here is CASSFVLTKNIQYF. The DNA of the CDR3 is TGTGCCAGCAGCTTCGTCTTAACCAAAAACATTCAGTACTTC.

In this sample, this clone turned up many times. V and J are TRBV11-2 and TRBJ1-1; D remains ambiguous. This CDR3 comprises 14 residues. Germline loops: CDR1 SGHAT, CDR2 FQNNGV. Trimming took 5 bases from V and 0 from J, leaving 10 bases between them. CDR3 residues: CASSVGVMNTEAFF. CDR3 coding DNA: TGTGCCAGCAGCGTCGGTGTCATGAACACTGAAGCTTTCTTT.

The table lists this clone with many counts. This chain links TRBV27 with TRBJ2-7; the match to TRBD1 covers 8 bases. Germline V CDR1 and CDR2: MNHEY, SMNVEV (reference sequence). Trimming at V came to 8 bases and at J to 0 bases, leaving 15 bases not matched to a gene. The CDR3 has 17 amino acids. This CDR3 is CASRYASGGARSYEQYF. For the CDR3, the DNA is TGTGCCAGCCGCTACGCCTCAGGGGGCGCCCGCTCCTACGAGCAGTACTTC.

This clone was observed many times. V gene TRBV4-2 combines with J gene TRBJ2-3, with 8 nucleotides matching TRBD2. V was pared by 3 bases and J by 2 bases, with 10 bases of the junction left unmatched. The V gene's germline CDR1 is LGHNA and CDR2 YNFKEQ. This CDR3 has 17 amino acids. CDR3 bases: TGTGCCAGCAGCCATCGTTTGGCGGGAGGCCCCACAGATACGCAGTATTTT. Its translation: CASSHRLAGGPTDTQYF.

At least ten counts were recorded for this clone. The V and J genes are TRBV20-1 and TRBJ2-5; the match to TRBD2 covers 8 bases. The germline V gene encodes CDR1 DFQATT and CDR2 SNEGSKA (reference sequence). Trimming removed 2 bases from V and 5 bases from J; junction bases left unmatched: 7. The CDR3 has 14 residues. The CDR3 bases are TGCAGTGCTAGAATACTAGCGGCTGGGGAGACCCAGTACTTC. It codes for CSARILAAGETQYF.

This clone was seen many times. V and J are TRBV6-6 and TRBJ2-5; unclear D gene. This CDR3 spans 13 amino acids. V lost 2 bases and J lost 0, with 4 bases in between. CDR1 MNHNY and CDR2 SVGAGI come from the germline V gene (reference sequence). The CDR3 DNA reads TGTGCCAGCAGTTACGGATACCAAGAGACCCAGTACTTC. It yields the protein CASSYGYQETQYF.

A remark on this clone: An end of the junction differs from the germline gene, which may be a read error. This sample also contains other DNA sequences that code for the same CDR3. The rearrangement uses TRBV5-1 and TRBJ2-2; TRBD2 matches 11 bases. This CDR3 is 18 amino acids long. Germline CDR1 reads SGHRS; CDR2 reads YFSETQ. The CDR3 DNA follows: TGCGCCAGCAGCAGTGGGACTAGCGGTTTCGCGAACACCGGTGAGCTGTTTTTT. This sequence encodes CASSSGTSGFANTGELFF.

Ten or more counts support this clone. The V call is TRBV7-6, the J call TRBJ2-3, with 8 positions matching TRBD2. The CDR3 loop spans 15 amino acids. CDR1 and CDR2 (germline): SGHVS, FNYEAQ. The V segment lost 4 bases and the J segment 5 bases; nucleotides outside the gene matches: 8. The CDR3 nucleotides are TGTGCCAGCAGCTCTGAAAGGGCGGGGGGAGATACGCAGTATTTT. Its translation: CASSSERAGGDTQYF.

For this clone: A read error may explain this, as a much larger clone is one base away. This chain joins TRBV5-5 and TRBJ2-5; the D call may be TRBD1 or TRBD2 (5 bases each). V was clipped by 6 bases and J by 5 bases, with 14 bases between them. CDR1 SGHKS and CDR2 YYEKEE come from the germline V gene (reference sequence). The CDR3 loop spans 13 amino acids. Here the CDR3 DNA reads TGTGCCAGCATCCGTACGGGGCCGGAGACCCAGTACTTC. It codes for CASIRTGPETQYF.

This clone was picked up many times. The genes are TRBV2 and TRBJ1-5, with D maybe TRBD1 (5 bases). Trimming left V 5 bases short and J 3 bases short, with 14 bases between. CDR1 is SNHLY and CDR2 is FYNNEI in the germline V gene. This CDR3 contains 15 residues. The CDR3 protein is CASSLRDAFNQPQHF. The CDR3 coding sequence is TGTGCCAGCAGTCTCCGGGACGCTTTCAATCAGCCCCAGCATTTT.

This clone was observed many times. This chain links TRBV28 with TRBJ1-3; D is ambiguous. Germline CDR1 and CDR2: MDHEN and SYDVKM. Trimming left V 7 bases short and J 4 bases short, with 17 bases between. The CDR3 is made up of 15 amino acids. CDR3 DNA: TGTGCCAGCACCCTGTGGGGAGCGGAGGGAAACACCATATATTTT. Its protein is CASTLWGAEGNTIYF.

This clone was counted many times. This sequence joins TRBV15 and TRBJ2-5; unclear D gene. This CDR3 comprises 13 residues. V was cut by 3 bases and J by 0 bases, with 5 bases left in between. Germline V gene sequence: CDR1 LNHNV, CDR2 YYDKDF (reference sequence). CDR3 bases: TGTGCCACCAGCAGCCGGGACCAAGAGACCCAGTACTTC. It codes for CATSSRDQETQYF.

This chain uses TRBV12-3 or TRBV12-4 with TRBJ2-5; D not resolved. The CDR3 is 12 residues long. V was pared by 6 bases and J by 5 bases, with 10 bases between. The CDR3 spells CASSKNGETQYF. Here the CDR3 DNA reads TGTGCCAGCAGCAAAAACGGGGAGACCCAGTACTTC.

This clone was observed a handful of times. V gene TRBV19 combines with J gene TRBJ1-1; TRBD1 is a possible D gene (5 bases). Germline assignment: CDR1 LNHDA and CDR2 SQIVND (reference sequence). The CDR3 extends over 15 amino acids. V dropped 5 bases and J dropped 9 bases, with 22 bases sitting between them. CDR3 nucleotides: TGTGCCAGTAGTGGCCTAGAGACAGCCCGGTTACAAGCTTTCTTT. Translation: CASSGLETARLQAFF.

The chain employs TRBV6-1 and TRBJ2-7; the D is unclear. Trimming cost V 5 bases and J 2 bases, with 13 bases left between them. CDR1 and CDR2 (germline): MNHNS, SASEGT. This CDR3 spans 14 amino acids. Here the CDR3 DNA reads TGTGCCAGCAGTCCCCGGTCCCCACCCTACGAGCAGTACTTC. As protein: CASSPRSPPYEQYF.

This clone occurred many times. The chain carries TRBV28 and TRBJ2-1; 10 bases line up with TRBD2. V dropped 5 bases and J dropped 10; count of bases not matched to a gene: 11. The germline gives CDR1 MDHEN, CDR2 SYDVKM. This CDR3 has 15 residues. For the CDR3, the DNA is TGTGCCAGCAGTCTTACGTCTAGCGGGGGTGGAGAGCAGTTCTTC. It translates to CASSLTSSGGGEQFF.

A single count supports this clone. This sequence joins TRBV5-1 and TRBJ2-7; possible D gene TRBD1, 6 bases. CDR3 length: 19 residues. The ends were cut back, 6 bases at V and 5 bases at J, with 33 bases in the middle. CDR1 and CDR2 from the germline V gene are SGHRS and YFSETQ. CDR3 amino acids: CASILIPPQGRGKENEQYF. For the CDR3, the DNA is TGCGCCAGCATCTTAATCCCCCCCCAAGGCAGGGGAAAGGAGAACGAGCAGTACTTC.